The 19 T cell receptor beta chains given below trace back to one sample, sequenced in a study of blood T cell repertoires in COVID-19. Sequenced by immunoSEQ multiplex PCR; TCRdb stores in-frame clones only, minus some. The sample lists over 70,000 clones; about 75% were seen once. Sequencing was performed on peripheral blood. These receptor sequences come from a woman over 75 with acute or convalescent COVID-19.

This clone was picked up a small number of times. The chain employs TRBV18 and TRBJ1-1, with 9 bases aligning to TRBD1. The CDR3 contains 12 residues. V gave up 8 bases and J gave up 10 bases; unmatched junction bases: 8. Germline CDR1 KGHSH, CDR2 LQKENI. The CDR3 is CASTPGQGRAFF. The CDR3 coding sequence is TGTGCCAGCACTCCGGGACAGGGCAGAGCTTTCTTT.

The genes are TRBV4-2 and TRBJ2-4; tentatively, D is TRBD2 (6 bases). From germline, CDR1 is LGHNA and CDR2 YNFKEQ. The V end was cut by 0 bases, the J end by 1 base, with 13 bases between. The CDR3 extends over 17 amino acids. The CDR3: CASSQDWAGRAKNIQYF. CDR3 coding DNA: TGTGCCAGCAGCCAAGATTGGGCGGGAAGGGCCAAAAACATTCAGTACTTC.

The rearrangement uses TRBV7-8 and TRBJ2-7; D is ambiguous. The germline V gene has CDR1 SGHVS and CDR2 FQNEAQ. V was shortened by 1 base and J by 0 bases, with 13 bases between the two germline ends. The CDR3 runs to 16 residues. In DNA, the CDR3 is TGTGCCAGCAGCTTAGATCCAAGCGCGAACTCCTACGAGCAGTACTTC. Its protein is CASSLDPSANSYEQYF.

This chain connects TRBV30 to TRBJ1-5; D might be TRBD1 (5 bases). Trimming shortened V by 0 bases and J by 7 bases, and 13 bases separated the two germline ends. There are 14 residues in the CDR3. In germline, CDR1 is GTSNPN, CDR2 SVGIG (reference sequence). CDR3 sequence (DNA): TGTGCCTGGAGTGTATCCGGGGCGGGACAGCCCCAGCATTTT. This sequence encodes CAWSVSGAGQPQHF.

This chain uses TRBV7-2 with TRBJ1-1; no firm D call. Germline-derived CDR1 and CDR2 are SGHTA and FQGNSA. This CDR3 region has 14 residues. The V end was cut by 1 base, the J end by 2 bases, with 8 bases between. The CDR3 region is CASSLVEGNTEAFF. The CDR3 nucleotides are TGTGCCAGCAGCTTAGTCGAGGGAAACACTGAAGCTTTCTTT. Full variable domain (outside the CDR3, taken from reference TRBV7-2 and TRBJ1-1): GAGVSQSPSNKVTEKGKDVELRCDPISGHTALYWYRQSLGQGLEFLIYFQGNSAPDKSGLPSDRFSAERTGGSVSTLTIQRTQQEDSAVYLCASSLVEGNTEAFFGQGTRLTVV.

This clone has just one count. The J gene is TRBJ2-7, the V gene TRBV10-3; tentatively, D is TRBD1 (6 bases). The germline V gene encodes CDR1 ENHRY and CDR2 SYGVKD. Trimming pared 6 bases from V and 7 bases from J, leaving 10 bases between. The CDR3 sequence is 11 residues long. Here the CDR3 DNA reads TGTGCCATCAGAAGGCAGGGGGAGCAGTACTTC. It specifies CAIRRQGEQYF.

The V call is TRBV5-4, the J call TRBJ1-2, with 8 bases matching TRBD1. The CDR3 is made up of 14 amino acids. Germline CDR1 reads SGHNT; CDR2 reads YYREEE (reference sequence). The ends lost 2 bases at V and 5 bases at J; junction bases unmatched: 5. CDR3 nucleotides: TGTGCCAGCAGCTTACCGGGACAGGCTTATGGCTACACCTTC. Translated, it gives CASSLPGQAYGYTF.

The chain joins TRBV6-2 or TRBV6-3 to TRBJ2-7; TRBD1 matches at 8 bases. In germline, CDR1 is MNHEY, CDR2 SVGEGT. Germline trimming cut 3 bases from V and 4 bases from J; bases unmatched to any gene: 5. This CDR3 region has 14 residues. The CDR3 reads CASSYWTGPYEQYF. The CDR3 DNA reads TGTGCCAGCAGTTATTGGACAGGGCCTTACGAGCAGTACTTC.

The rearrangement uses TRBV5-1 and TRBJ2-1; 7 bases map to TRBD2. The CDR3 extends over 15 amino acids. V gave up 0 bases and J gave up 5 bases; unmatched junction bases: 5. Germline V lookup: CDR1 SGHRS, CDR2 YFSETQ. The CDR3 reads CASSLAAGVNNEQFF. The CDR3 nucleotides are TGCGCCAGCAGCTTGGCGGCGGGAGTAAACAATGAGCAGTTCTTC.

The chain couples TRBV5-3 to TRBJ2-7; TRBD2 matches at 14 bases. TRBV5-3 is flagged as an ORF with uncertain function. This CDR3 comprises 13 residues. Unmatched junction bases numbered 3, after V lost 2 bases and J lost 11 bases. The CDR3: CARSFGLAGGKYF. The CDR3 DNA reads TGTGCCAGAAGCTTTGGACTAGCGGGGGGAAAGTACTTC.

The genes are TRBV28 and TRBJ2-7; 7 bases map to TRBD1. The CDR3 contains 14 residues. The ends lost 5 bases at V and 2 bases at J; junction bases unmatched: 6. Germline assignment: CDR1 MDHEN and CDR2 SYDVKM. The CDR3 region has the DNA TGTGCCAGCAGTCCCCAAGACAGGGCCTACGAGCAGTACTTC. This gives the protein CASSPQDRAYEQYF.

The V gene is TRBV7-2, the J gene TRBJ2-3, with D maybe TRBD1 (6 bases). This CDR3 comprises 15 residues. Germline V gene sequence: CDR1 SGHTA, CDR2 FQGNSA. With 5 bases removed from V and 2 bases from J, the gap between germline ends came to 14 bases. The CDR3 sequence is CASSQQGANTDTQYF. The CDR3 region has the DNA TGTGCCAGCAGCCAACAGGGAGCTAACACAGATACGCAGTATTTT. Full variable domain (remainder filled in from reference TRBV7-2 and TRBJ2-3): GAGVSQSPSNKVTEKGKDVELRCDPISGHTALYWYRQSLGQGLEFLIYFQGNSAPDKSGLPSDRFSAERTGGSVSTLTIQRTQQEDSAVYLCASSQQGANTDTQYFGPGTRLTVL.

The chain has TRBV3-1 (or the pseudogene TRBV3-2) and TRBJ1-3; perhaps TRBD1 as D (5 bases). V gave up 0 bases and J gave up 4 bases, with 13 bases separating them. In germline, CDR1 is LGHDT, CDR2 YNNKEL (reference sequence). The CDR3 covers 16 residues. CDR3 sequence (DNA): TGTGCCAGCAGCCAAGATCTGGGGGGGTTGGGAAACACCATATATTTT. It yields the protein CASSQDLGGLGNTIYF.

The gene calls are TRBV6-4 and TRBJ2-7, with 10 bases matching TRBD1. The CDR3 totals 13 residues. CDR1 is MRHNA, CDR2 SNTAGT, per germline. The V segment lost 4 bases and the J segment 5 bases; nucleotides outside the gene matches: 2. The CDR3 loop reads CASSAGTGDEQYF. The CDR3 DNA reads as TGTGCCAGCAGTGCCGGGACAGGGGACGAGCAGTACTTC.

This rearrangement joins TRBV5-4 to TRBJ1-2; 8 bases agree with TRBD1. V shed 1 base and J 5 bases; nucleotides not matched to a gene: 4. There are 14 residues in the CDR3. The germline CDR1 and CDR2 sequences are SGHNT and YYREEE (reference sequence). The CDR3 protein is CASSLQGAEYGYTF. In nucleotides, the CDR3 is TGTGCCAGCAGCTTGCAGGGGGCAGAATATGGCTACACCTTC.

This chain joins TRBV6-5 and TRBJ1-3; D is uncertain. The CDR3 covers 15 residues. The ends were cut back, 5 bases at V and 4 bases at J, with 15 bases in the middle. The germline V gene has CDR1 MNHEY and CDR2 SVGAGI. CDR3 nucleotides: TGTGCCAGCAGTAGACATTTAGAGGGCGGAAACACCATATATTTT. It codes for CASSRHLEGGNTIYF.

This chain links TRBV5-4 with TRBJ1-3, with D perhaps matching TRBD1 (6 bases). The CDR3 contains 15 residues. The germline CDR1 and CDR2 sequences are SGHNT and YYREEE (reference sequence). V was cut by 4 bases and J by 5 bases, with 16 bases left in between. As DNA, the CDR3 is TGTGCCAGCAGCCTGCAATGGGACACCAGAAACACCATATATTTT. This translates into CASSLQWDTRNTIYF.

The V and J genes are TRBV7-2 and TRBJ1-5; D unresolved. Germline-derived CDR1 and CDR2 are SGHTA and FQGNSA. V was shortened by 7 bases and J by 3 bases, with 7 bases between the two germline ends. CDR3 length: 12 amino acids. The CDR3 DNA sequence: TGTGCCAGCAACTTCAACAATCAGCCCCAGCATTTT. Its protein is CASNFNNQPQHF.

V is TRBV9 and J is TRBJ2-3, with TRBD2 matching over 9 bases. The CDR3 totals 17 residues. V lost 2 bases and J lost 2; bases outside the gene matches: 9. Germline CDR1 SGDLS, CDR2 YYNGEE. This CDR3 reads CASSVGYSGRNTDTQYF. CDR3 nucleotides: TGTGCCAGCAGCGTTGGTTATAGCGGGAGAAACACAGATACGCAGTATTTT.